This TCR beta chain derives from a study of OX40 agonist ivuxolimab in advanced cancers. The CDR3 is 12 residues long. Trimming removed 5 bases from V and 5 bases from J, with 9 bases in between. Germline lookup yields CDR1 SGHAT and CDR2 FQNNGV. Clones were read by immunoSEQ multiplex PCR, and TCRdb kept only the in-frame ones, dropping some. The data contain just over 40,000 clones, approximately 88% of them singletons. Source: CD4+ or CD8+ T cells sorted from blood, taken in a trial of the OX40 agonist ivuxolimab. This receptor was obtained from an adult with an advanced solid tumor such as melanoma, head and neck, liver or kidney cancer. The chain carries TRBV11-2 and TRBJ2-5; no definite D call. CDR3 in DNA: TGTGCCAGCAGCCCACACGCGGAGACCCAGTACTTC. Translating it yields CASSPHAETQYF.